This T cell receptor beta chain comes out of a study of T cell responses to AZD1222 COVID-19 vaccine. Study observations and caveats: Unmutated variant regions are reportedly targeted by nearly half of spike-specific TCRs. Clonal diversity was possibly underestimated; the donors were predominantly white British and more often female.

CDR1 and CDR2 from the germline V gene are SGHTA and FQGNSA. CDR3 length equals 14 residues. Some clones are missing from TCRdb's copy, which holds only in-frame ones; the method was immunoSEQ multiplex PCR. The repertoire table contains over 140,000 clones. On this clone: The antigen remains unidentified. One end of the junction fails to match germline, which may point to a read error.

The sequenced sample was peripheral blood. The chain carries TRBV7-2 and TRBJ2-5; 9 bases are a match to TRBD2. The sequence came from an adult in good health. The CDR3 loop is CASSLAGWQETQYF. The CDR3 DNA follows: TGTGCCAGCAGCCTAGCGGGGTGGCAAGAGACCCAGTACTTC. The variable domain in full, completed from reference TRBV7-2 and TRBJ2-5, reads GAGVSQSPSNKVTEKGKDVELRCDPISGHTALYWYRQSLGQGLEFLIYFQGNSAPDKSGLPSDRFSAERTGGSVSTLTIQRTQQEDSAVYLCASSLAGWQETQYFGPGTRLLVL.